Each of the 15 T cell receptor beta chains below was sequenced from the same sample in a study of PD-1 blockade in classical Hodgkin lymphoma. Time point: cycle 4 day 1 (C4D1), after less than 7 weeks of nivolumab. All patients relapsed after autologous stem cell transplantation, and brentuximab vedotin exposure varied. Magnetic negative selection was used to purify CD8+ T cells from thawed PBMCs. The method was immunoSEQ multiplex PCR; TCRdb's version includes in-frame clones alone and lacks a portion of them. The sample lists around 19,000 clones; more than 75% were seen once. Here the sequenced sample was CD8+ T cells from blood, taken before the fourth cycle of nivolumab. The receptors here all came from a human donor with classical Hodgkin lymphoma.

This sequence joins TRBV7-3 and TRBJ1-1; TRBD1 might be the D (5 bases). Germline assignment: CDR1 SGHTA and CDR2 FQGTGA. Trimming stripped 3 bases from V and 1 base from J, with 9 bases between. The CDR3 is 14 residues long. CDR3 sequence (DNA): TGTGCCAGCAGCTTCGACAGTTCGAACACTGAAGCTTTCTTT. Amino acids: CASSFDSSNTEAFF.

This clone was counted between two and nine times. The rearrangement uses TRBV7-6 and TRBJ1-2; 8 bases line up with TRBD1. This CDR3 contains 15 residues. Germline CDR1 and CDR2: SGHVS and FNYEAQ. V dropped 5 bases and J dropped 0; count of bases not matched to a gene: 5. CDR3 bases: TGTGCCAGCAGCCCTCGGACAGGGACTAACTATGGCTACACCTTC. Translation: CASSPRTGTNYGYTF. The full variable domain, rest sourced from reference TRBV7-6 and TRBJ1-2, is GAGVSQSPRYKVTKRGQDVALRCDPISGHVSLYWYRQALGQGPEFLTYFNYEAQQDKSGLPNDRFSAERPEGSISTLTIQRTEQRDSAMYRCASSPRTGTNYGYTFGSGTRLTVV.

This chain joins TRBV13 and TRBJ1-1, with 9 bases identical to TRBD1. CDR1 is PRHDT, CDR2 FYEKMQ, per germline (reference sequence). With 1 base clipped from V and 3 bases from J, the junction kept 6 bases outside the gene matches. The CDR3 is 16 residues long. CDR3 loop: CASSLALTGGYTEAFF. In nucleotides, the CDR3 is TGTGCCAGCAGCTTAGCCCTAACAGGGGGCTACACTGAAGCTTTCTTT.

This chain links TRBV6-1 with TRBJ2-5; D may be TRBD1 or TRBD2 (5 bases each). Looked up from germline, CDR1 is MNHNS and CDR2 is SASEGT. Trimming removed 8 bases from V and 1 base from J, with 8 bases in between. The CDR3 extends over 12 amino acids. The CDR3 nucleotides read TGTGCCAGCGAGGGGATCCAAGAGACCCAGTACTTC. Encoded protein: CASEGIQETQYF.

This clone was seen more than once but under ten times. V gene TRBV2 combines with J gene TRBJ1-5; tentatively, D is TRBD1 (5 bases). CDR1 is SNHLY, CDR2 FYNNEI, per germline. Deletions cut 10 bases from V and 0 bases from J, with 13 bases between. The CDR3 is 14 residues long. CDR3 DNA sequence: TGTGCCATTACCGGGACGGATAGCAATCAGCCCCAGCATTTT. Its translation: CAITGTDSNQPQHF.

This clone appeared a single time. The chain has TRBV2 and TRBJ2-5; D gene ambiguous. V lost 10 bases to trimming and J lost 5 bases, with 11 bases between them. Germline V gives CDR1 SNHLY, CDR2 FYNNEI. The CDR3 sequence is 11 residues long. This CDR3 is CATPGVETQYF. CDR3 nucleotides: TGTGCCACCCCCGGTGTGGAGACCCAGTACTTC.

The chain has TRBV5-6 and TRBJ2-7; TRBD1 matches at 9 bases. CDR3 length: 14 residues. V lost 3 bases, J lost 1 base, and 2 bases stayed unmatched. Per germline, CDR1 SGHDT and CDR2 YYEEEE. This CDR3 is CASSWGTGSYEQYF. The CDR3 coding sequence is TGTGCCAGCAGCTGGGGGACAGGGTCCTACGAGCAGTACTTC.

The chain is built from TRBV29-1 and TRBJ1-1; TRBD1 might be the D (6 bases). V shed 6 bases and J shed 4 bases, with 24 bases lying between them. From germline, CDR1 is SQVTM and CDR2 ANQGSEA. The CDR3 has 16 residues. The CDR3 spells CSVGARGWILGTEAFF. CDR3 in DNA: TGCAGCGTGGGCGCCAGGGGATGGATTTTAGGCACTGAAGCTTTCTTT.

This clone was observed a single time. DNA of the CDR3: TGTGCCAGCAGCTTGGGACAGGGTTCCTACGAGCAGTACTTC. Translation gives CASSLGQGSYEQYF. The chain uses TRBV5-5 and TRBJ2-7; 7 bases line up with TRBD1. Germline loops: CDR1 SGHKS, CDR2 YYEKEE (reference sequence). J was trimmed by 1 base and V by 0 bases; bases with no gene match: 1. This CDR3 spans 14 amino acids.

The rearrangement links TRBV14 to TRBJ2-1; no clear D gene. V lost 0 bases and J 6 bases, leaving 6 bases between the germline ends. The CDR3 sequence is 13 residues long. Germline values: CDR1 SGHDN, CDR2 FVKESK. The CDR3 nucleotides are TGTGCCAGCAGCCAAGACTTTCCCAATGAGCAGTTCTTC. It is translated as CASSQDFPNEQFF. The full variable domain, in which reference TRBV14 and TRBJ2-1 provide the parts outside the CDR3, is EAGVTQFPSHSVIEKGQTVTLRCDPISGHDNLYWYRRVMGKEIKFLLHFVKESKQDESGMPNNRFLAERTGGTYSTLKVQPAELEDSGVYFCASSQDFPNEQFFGPGTRLTVL.

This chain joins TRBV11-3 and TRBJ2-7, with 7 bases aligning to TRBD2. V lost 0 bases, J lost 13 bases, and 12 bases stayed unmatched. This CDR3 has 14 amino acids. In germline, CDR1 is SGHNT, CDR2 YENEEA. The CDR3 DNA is TGTGCCAGCAGCTTAGACGACAGCCGGGGGGTCTTCTACTTC. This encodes CASSLDDSRGVFYF.

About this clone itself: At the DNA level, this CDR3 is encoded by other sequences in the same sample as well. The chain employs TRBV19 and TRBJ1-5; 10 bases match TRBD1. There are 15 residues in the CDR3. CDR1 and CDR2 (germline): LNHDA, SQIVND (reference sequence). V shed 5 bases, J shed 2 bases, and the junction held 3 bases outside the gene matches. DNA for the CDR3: TGTGCCAGTAGTCTGGGGACAGGGGGCAATCAGCCCCAGCATTTT. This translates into CASSLGTGGNQPQHF.

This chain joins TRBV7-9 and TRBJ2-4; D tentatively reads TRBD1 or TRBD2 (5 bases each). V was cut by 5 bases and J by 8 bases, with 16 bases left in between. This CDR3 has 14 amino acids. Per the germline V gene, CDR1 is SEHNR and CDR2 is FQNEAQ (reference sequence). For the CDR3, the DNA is TGTGCCAGCAGCCGGGACCTAAGGCTGGACATTCAGTACTTC. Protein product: CASSRDLRLDIQYF.

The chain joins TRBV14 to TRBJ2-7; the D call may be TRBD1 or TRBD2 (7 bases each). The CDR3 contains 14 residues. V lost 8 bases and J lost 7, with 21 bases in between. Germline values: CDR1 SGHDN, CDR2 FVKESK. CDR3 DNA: TGTGCCAGCCCCCAGGGGGGCGGGCGGGAGGAGCAGTACTTC. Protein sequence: CASPQGGGREEQYF.

CDR3: CASSQADRIPYEQYF. The CDR3 nucleotides are TGCGCCAGCAGCCAAGCGGACAGGATCCCCTACGAGCAGTACTTC. V is TRBV4-1 and J is TRBJ2-7, with 7 nucleotides matching TRBD1. The CDR3 sequence is 15 residues long. The germline gives CDR1 MGHRA, CDR2 YSYEKL. The V and J ends lost 1 base and 2 bases, in that order; junction bases with no gene match: 5.